This T cell receptor (beta chain) appears in the sequencing data of a study of cytomegalovirus exposure and HLA in healthy donors. Study background: For the approximately 430 genotyped donors, 65% to 90% fell within the Caucasian-associated ancestry cluster.

The PCR had 60 Vbeta and 13 Jbeta primers. Measured with immunoSEQ multiplex PCR; TCRdb has only the in-frame clones, and not every one. Among approximately 120,000 clones listed, about 70% were seen once. V lost 5 bases and J lost 7, with 18 bases in between. Germline CDR1 SQVTM, CDR2 ANQGSEA. The CDR3 is made up of 14 amino acids. A word on this clone: Its antigen remains unknown.

Findings of the study overall: Near-uniform donor sequencing depth was presumed by presence/absence analyses. A reported reduction in N-insertions relative to the roughly 710-donor mean was seen in an Asian-associated ancestry cluster in a later analysis.

The clonotype was recovered from a woman aged 60 to 75 in good health and CMV-seropositive. What was sequenced was PBMCs. The chain couples TRBV29-1 to TRBJ2-1; possibly TRBD2 for D (5 bases). The CDR3 sequence: CSVFRDGVLNEQFF. The CDR3 bases are TGCAGCGTTTTCCGGGATGGGGTGTTGAATGAGCAGTTCTTC.